This T cell receptor beta chain was sequenced in a study of shared clonotypes between healthy human individuals. Study as a whole: CD4 naive and memory got three plates each, CD8 naive two, CD8 memory one.

Germline V gene lookup returns CDR1 LNHDA and CDR2 SQIVND (reference sequence). Trimming removed 5 bases from V and 1 base from J, with 5 bases in between. The CDR3 loop spans 12 amino acids. Donors were Caucasian adults residing in Nashville, Tennessee, USA. Data came from immunoSEQ multiplex PCR; TCRdb stores just in-frame clones and leaves some out. The sample carries over 700,000 clones, just under 75% recorded once. The source is a woman aged 30 to 39 in good health. Sequencing used memory CD4+ T cells sorted from blood. Noted subset: CD45RA-negative fraction. The rearrangement joins TRBV19 to TRBJ1-2; D gene ambiguous. CDR3 DNA sequence: TGTGCCAGTAGTCAGAATAACTATGGCTACACCTTC. Translated: CASSQNNYGYTF.